Sequencing of this TCR beta chain was carried out in a study of shared clonotypes between healthy human individuals. The study, taken as a whole, reports: Apart from blood, nothing was sampled; tissue repertoires likely differ.

The CDR3 has 16 residues. In germline, CDR1 is LGHNA, CDR2 YSLEER. The ends lost 4 bases at V and 5 bases at J; junction bases unmatched: 11. Only in-frame clones appear in the TCRdb table, and some are missing; sequencing was by immunoSEQ multiplex PCR. The table records 950,000 to 1,100,000 clones, approximately 78% of them present only once. Note on this clone: The antigen remains undetermined.

The clonotype comes from a man aged 18 to 29 in good health. Some clones in this sample may be carry-over from other donors' samples. The material sequenced was memory CD4+ T cells from PBMCs. Specified subset: CD45RA-negative fraction. The V gene is TRBV4-3, the J gene TRBJ1-2; TRBD1 aligns across 9 bases. This CDR3 reads CASSPQKDRGLYGYTF. The CDR3 coding sequence is TGCGCCAGCAGCCCACAAAAGGACAGGGGTCTATATGGCTACACCTTC.